This record concerns one TCR beta chain sequence. V was pared by 0 bases and J by 6 bases, with 6 bases between. The CDR3 totals 12 residues. The data belong to a study of control samples from healthy donors and cancer patients. This table comes from immunoSEQ multiplex PCR, and its TCRdb copy is limited to in-frame clones, with some not included. This table lists some 190,000 clones. This receptor was identified in a woman in her twenties or thirties in good health. The sequenced material came from blood. This rearrangement joins TRBV12-3 or TRBV12-4 to TRBJ2-7; no firm D call. DNA of the CDR3: TGTGCCAGCAGTTTAGCTGCCCTCGAGCAGTACTTC. Residues: CASSLAALEQYF.